The 26 T cell receptor beta chains given below trace back to one sample, sequenced in a study of shared clonotypes between healthy human individuals. Only in-frame clones appear in the TCRdb table, and some are missing; sequencing was by immunoSEQ multiplex PCR. The sample includes some 2,100,000 clones, approximately 95% of them seen just once. The sequenced sample was naive CD4+ T cells sorted from blood. Subset described: CD45RA+ positively selected. The receptors were sampled from a man aged 18 to 35 in good health.

The V and J genes are TRBV6-5 and TRBJ2-7, with D maybe TRBD2 (5 bases). Germline V lookup: CDR1 MNHEY, CDR2 SVGAGI. Trimming stripped 7 bases from V and 2 bases from J, with 9 bases between. This CDR3 is built from 12 residues. The CDR3 here is CASTPTTYEQYF. Written as DNA, the CDR3 is TGTGCCAGCACCCCGACTACCTACGAGCAGTACTTC.

V usage is TRBV5-1 and J usage is TRBJ2-5, with 7 bases fitting TRBD1. Germline V gene sequence: CDR1 SGHRS, CDR2 YFSETQ. This CDR3 comprises 15 residues. V trimming: 4 bases; J trimming: 1 base; junction bases outside the gene matches: 7. In DNA, the CDR3 is TGCGCCAGCAGCGCGCCGGGACAGACCCAAGAGACCCAGTACTTC. Translated: CASSAPGQTQETQYF.

This clone has just one count. The V call is TRBV10-2, the J call TRBJ1-1, with D possibly TRBD1 on 5 matching bases. Germline lookup yields CDR1 WSHSY and CDR2 SAAADI. The CDR3 totals 14 residues. V was trimmed by 6 bases and J by 0 bases, leaving 11 bases between them. The CDR3 reads CASRETGVNTEAFF. In nucleotides, the CDR3 is TGCGCCAGCAGAGAAACGGGGGTGAACACTGAAGCTTTCTTT.

The sample holds one count of this clone. Other DNA sequences in this specimen translate into the identical CDR3. The chain joins TRBV4-1 to TRBJ2-1; 10 nucleotides match TRBD2. The V and J ends lost 2 bases and 5 bases, in that order; junction bases with no gene match: 3. This CDR3 is 15 amino acids long. Looked up from germline, CDR1 is MGHRA and CDR2 is YSYEKL. Here the CDR3 reads CASSQLAGVNNEQFF. Here the CDR3 DNA reads TGCGCCAGCAGCCAACTAGCGGGGGTCAACAATGAGCAGTTCTTC.

This chain links TRBV20-1 with TRBJ2-5; D remains ambiguous. This CDR3 is 11 amino acids long. The V gene lost 6 bases and the J gene lost 9 bases, with 14 bases spanning the gap. From germline, CDR1 is DFQATT and CDR2 SNEGSKA (reference sequence). CDR3 coding DNA: TGCAGTGCCCCCGACGACGCGTCCCAGTACTTC. This translates into CSAPDDASQYF.

The rearrangement uses TRBV10-1 and TRBJ1-1; TRBD1 might be the D (5 bases). The V gene's germline CDR1 is WNHNN and CDR2 SYGVQD (reference sequence). The CDR3 has 13 residues. V shed 4 bases and J shed 3 bases, with 9 bases lying between them. This chain's CDR3 is CASSARADTEAFF. CDR3 sequence (DNA): TGCGCCAGCAGTGCCAGGGCGGACACTGAAGCTTTCTTT.

The chain recombines TRBV7-3 with TRBJ2-2; D is perhaps TRBD1 or TRBD2 (5 bases each). V lost 3 bases to trimming and J lost 4 bases, with 9 bases between them. Germline V CDR1 and CDR2: SGHTA, FQGTGA. This CDR3 is 14 amino acids long. The CDR3 region has the DNA TGTGCCAGCAGCTTGGGGGTTCTCACCGGGGAGCTGTTTTTT. This translates into CASSLGVLTGELFF.

The chain employs TRBV7-2 and TRBJ1-2, with D maybe TRBD1 (6 bases). Germline V CDR1 and CDR2: SGHTA, FQGNSA. The CDR3 is made up of 14 amino acids. Trimming cost V 6 bases and J 4 bases, with 15 bases left between them. As DNA, the CDR3 is TGTGCCAGCAGATCCACCGGGACATTCTATGGCTACACCTTC. Translated, it gives CASRSTGTFYGYTF.

V usage is TRBV27 and J usage is TRBJ1-5; D unclear. V lost 4 bases, J lost 0 bases, and 16 bases lay in between. The CDR3 contains 17 residues. The germline gives CDR1 MNHEY, CDR2 SMNVEV (reference sequence). The CDR3 sequence: CASSSQRFPASNQPQHF. In nucleotides, the CDR3 is TGTGCCAGCAGTTCGCAGAGGTTTCCTGCTAGCAATCAGCCCCAGCATTTT.

This clone was detected once. The V gene is TRBV12-5, the J gene TRBJ2-3, with 7 bases lining up with TRBD1. J lost 2 bases, V lost 6 bases, and 5 bases had no gene match. The CDR3 spans 14 residues. The germline gives CDR1 LGHNT, CDR2 FRNRAP. The CDR3 region is CASGLGQITDTQYF. The CDR3 region has the DNA TGTGCTAGTGGCCTGGGACAGATCACAGATACGCAGTATTTT.

J is TRBJ2-3 and V is TRBV5-4; 7 bases line up with TRBD1. The CDR3 length is 15 residues. The germline gives CDR1 SGHNT, CDR2 YYREEE (reference sequence). Trimming took 3 bases from V and 4 from J; bases not matched to a gene: 8. CDR3 region: CASSSLTGNADTQYF. The CDR3 DNA sequence: TGTGCCAGCAGCTCCCTGACAGGGAATGCAGATACGCAGTATTTT.

The chain has TRBV7-3 and TRBJ2-3; TRBD2 aligns across 10 bases. J gave up 1 base and V 5 bases, and 3 bases lay outside the gene matches. The CDR3 sequence is 15 residues long. Germline CDR1 SGHTA, CDR2 FQGTGA. CDR3 amino acids: CASSRGLAGTDTQYF. The DNA of the CDR3 is TGTGCCAGCAGCCGCGGACTAGCGGGCACAGATACGCAGTATTTT.

The J gene is TRBJ2-3, the V gene TRBV1. TRBV1 is classified as a pseudogene. The CDR3 is 16 amino acids. The DNA for the CDR3 is TGCACCAGCAGCCGACCATCGTTTCGAGCCGTAGATACGCAGTATTTT. It yields the protein CTSSRPSFRAVDTQYF.

The rearrangement joins TRBV4-1 to TRBJ2-5; TRBD2 might be the D (6 bases). Trimming cost V 2 bases and J 5 bases, with 15 bases left between them. The CDR3 sequence is 15 residues long. Germline V lookup: CDR1 MGHRA, CDR2 YSYEKL. The CDR3 DNA reads TGCGCCAGCAGCCAACCTAAGGGAGGAATGGAGACCCAGTACTTC. It translates to CASSQPKGGMETQYF.

The chain carries TRBV25-1 and TRBJ2-7; 7 positions agree with TRBD1. The CDR3 loop spans 15 amino acids. From germline, CDR1 is MGHDK and CDR2 SYGVNS. With V trimmed by 1 base and J by 4 bases, 7 bases remained unmatched. CDR3 DNA sequence: TGTGCCAGCAGTGAATTCGCAGGGGGTCGGTACGAGCAGTACTTC. Protein sequence: CASSEFAGGRYEQYF.

With respect to this clone: Distinct nucleotide sequences in the sample also encode this CDR3. The chain has TRBV10-3 and TRBJ2-7; no clear D gene. Germline V lookup: CDR1 ENHRY, CDR2 SYGVKD. With 3 bases removed from V and 3 bases from J, the gap between germline ends came to 6 bases. This CDR3 region has 12 residues. In nucleotides, the CDR3 is TGTGCCATCAGTGATTCCAGCTACGAGCAGTACTTC. The encoded protein is CAISDSSYEQYF.

This chain connects TRBV2 to TRBJ2-4, with D perhaps being TRBD1 or TRBD2 (5 bases each). V shed 6 bases and J shed 0 bases, with 9 bases lying between them. Germline V gives CDR1 SNHLY, CDR2 FYNNEI. The CDR3 loop spans 14 amino acids. The CDR3 sequence: CASRGELAKNIQYF. CDR3 nucleotide sequence: TGTGCCAGCAGGGGGGAACTAGCCAAAAACATTCAGTACTTC.

This rearrangement joins TRBV28 to TRBJ2-3, with 7 bases matching TRBD1. Trimming at V came to 5 bases and at J to 9 bases, leaving 8 bases not matched to a gene. Germline V gene lookup returns CDR1 MDHEN and CDR2 SYDVKM. This CDR3 comprises 13 residues. The CDR3 sequence: CASSGPTGDTQYF. CDR3 bases: TGTGCCAGCAGTGGTCCCACAGGGGACACGCAGTATTTT.

The rearrangement joins TRBV18 to TRBJ1-2; D is undetermined. V gave up 4 bases and J gave up 3 bases, with 15 bases separating them. The CDR3 length is 15 residues. Germline loops: CDR1 KGHSH, CDR2 LQKENI. The CDR3 DNA sequence: TGTGCCAGCTCACTACAAGGGTTTACGGACTATGGCTACACCTTC. Its translation is CASSLQGFTDYGYTF.

The table lists this clone with a count of one. The gene calls are TRBV7-2 and TRBJ1-4; D may be TRBD1 (5 bases). The CDR3 runs to 17 residues. V lost 1 base and J lost 0, with 12 bases in between. Germline CDR1 is SGHTA and CDR2 is FQGNSA. The CDR3 loop is CASSLELTASTNEKLFF. CDR3 nucleotides: TGTGCCAGCAGCTTAGAACTGACAGCATCAACTAATGAAAAACTGTTTTTT.

The V and J genes are TRBV4-1 and TRBJ2-4; D assignment may be TRBD1 or TRBD2 (6 bases each). This CDR3 comprises 16 residues. V lost 1 base, J lost 0 bases, and 10 bases lay in between. Germline CDR1 and CDR2: MGHRA and YSYEKL. The DNA of the CDR3 is TGCGCCAGCAGCCAAGGGGGGGACAAAGCCAAAAACATTCAGTACTTC. Translating it yields CASSQGGDKAKNIQYF.

J is TRBJ2-2 and V is TRBV27; no clear D gene. The CDR3 sequence is 13 residues long. Between the trimmed V and J ends, which lost 1 base and 5 bases, there was a span of 5 bases. Germline V gene sequence: CDR1 MNHEY, CDR2 SMNVEV (reference sequence). CDR3 coding DNA: TGTGCCAGCAGTTTATTGATAACCGGGGAGCTGTTTTTT. Translation gives CASSLLITGELFF.

This clone was observed a single time. The rearrangement links TRBV19 to TRBJ1-2; D is unclear. Looked up from germline, CDR1 is LNHDA and CDR2 is SQIVND (reference sequence). V lost 3 bases and J lost 1, with 9 bases in between. CDR3 size: 14 residues. The CDR3 region is CASSMGRLNYGYTF. For the CDR3, the DNA is TGTGCCAGTAGTATGGGTCGGCTTAACTATGGCTACACCTTC.

CDR3 nucleotides: TGTGCCAGCAGTGAACAAGGGTCTCTCTACGAGCAGTACTTC. Translation gives CASSEQGSLYEQYF. This chain joins TRBV6-1 and TRBJ2-7; no definite D call. Trimming pared 2 bases from V and 3 bases from J, leaving 11 bases between. The CDR3 totals 14 residues. Germline V gene data show CDR1 as MNHNS and CDR2 as SASEGT.

Only one count was recorded for this clone. The chain carries TRBV4-1 and TRBJ2-5, with 8 bases aligning to TRBD2. Germline V gives CDR1 MGHRA, CDR2 YSYEKL. The CDR3 runs 17 residues. V was pared by 0 bases and J by 3 bases, with 9 bases of the junction left unmatched. The CDR3 nucleotides are TGCGCCAGCAGCCAAGATCGAGCGGGGGCGACCAAAGAGACCCAGTACTTC. This encodes CASSQDRAGATKETQYF.

The chain joins TRBV5-1 to TRBJ2-1; TRBD2 matches 9 bases. CDR1 is SGHRS, CDR2 YFSETQ, per germline. The CDR3 loop spans 15 amino acids. V dropped 6 bases and J dropped 3; count of bases not matched to a gene: 7. The CDR3 DNA reads as TGCGCCAGCAATCCGGGACTAGCCCACTACAATGAGCAGTTCTTC. It encodes CASNPGLAHYNEQFF.